These 8 T cell receptor beta chains originate from one sample sequenced in a study of T cells in Graves' hyperthyroidism and ophthalmopathy. It was RNA transcripts that yielded the amplified TCR beta CDR3 regions. The HTBI primer set was used in a first-round RT-PCR of the TCR CDR3. TCRdb independently ran MiXCR on the multiplex PCR reads; one entry per CDR3 protein. The sample holds about 740,000 distinct CDR3 sequences, 12% to 15% seen once. Sample: blood. These receptors were collected from a woman under 30 with Graves' hyperthyroidism.

V is TRBV19 and J is TRBJ1-2; D call uncertain. The length of the CDR3 is 15 residues. The V gene lost 6 bases and the J gene lost 3 bases, with 17 bases spanning the gap. Germline V gene data show CDR1 as LNHDA and CDR2 as SQIVND (reference sequence). The DNA of the CDR3 is TGTGCCAGTAGCGCAGCCACGACTCCACACTATGGCTACACCTTC. Protein product: CASSAATTPHYGYTF.

This clonotype was counted ten times or more. The rearrangement joins TRBV12-3 or TRBV12-4 to TRBJ2-1, with D tentatively TRBD2 (7 bases). The CDR3 is made up of 15 amino acids. Deletions cut 6 bases from V and 6 bases from J, with 18 bases between. This chain's CDR3 is CASSPSGGRTNEQFF. The CDR3 DNA is TGTGCCAGCAGCCCCTCCGGGGGGCGGACCAATGAGCAGTTCTTC.

The rearrangement joins TRBV6-2 or TRBV6-3 to TRBJ1-2, with D maybe TRBD1 (6 bases). From germline, CDR1 is MNHEY and CDR2 SVGEGT. The V end lost 1 base, the J end lost 5 bases, and 11 bases lay between the germline ends. CDR3 length equals 14 residues. CDR3: CASSYYREAYGYTF. CDR3 nucleotide sequence: TGTGCCAGCAGTTACTACAGGGAAGCGTATGGCTACACCTTC.

Concerning this clonotype itself: A much bigger clone sits one base away, suggesting this may be a read error. The V gene is TRBV12-3 or TRBV12-4, the J gene TRBJ1-1; D is ambiguous. The CDR3 is 12 residues long. In DNA form, the CDR3 reads TGTGCCAGCAATTTACTGGATACTGAAGCTTTCTTT. Its protein product is CASNLLDTEAFF.

Here the CDR3 DNA reads TGTGCCAGCAGTTACACTGATTCCACCGGGGAGCTGTTTTTT. Amino acid sequence: CASSYTDSTGELFF. The chain links TRBV6-1 to TRBJ2-2; D is undetermined. The germline V gene has CDR1 MNHNS and CDR2 SASEGT. The CDR3 spans 14 residues. Trimming left V 5 bases short and J 4 bases short, with 11 bases between.

This chain uses TRBV10-2 with TRBJ1-1, with TRBD1 matching 7 bases. There are 14 residues in the CDR3. After removal of 7 bases from V and 6 bases from J, the junction contained 11 bases not matched to a gene. Germline V lookup: CDR1 WSHSY, CDR2 SAAADI. CDR3 loop: CASKALDRVPEAFF. The CDR3 nucleotides are TGCGCCAGCAAGGCCCTCGACAGGGTCCCTGAAGCTTTCTTT.

This clonotype was found many times. This sequence joins TRBV27 and TRBJ1-5, with D perhaps matching TRBD1 (5 bases). The germline V gene has CDR1 MNHEY and CDR2 SMNVEV (reference sequence). The CDR3 runs 13 residues. V lost 3 bases and J 7 bases, leaving 10 bases between the germline ends. In nucleotides, the CDR3 is TGTGCCAGCAGTTTCAGGAGGGACCAGCCCCAGCATTTT. It specifies CASSFRRDQPQHF.

Many counts were recorded for this clonotype. This chain connects TRBV20-1 to TRBJ2-7; TRBD1 aligns across 10 bases. V gave up 4 bases and J gave up 4 bases; unmatched junction bases: 7. The CDR3 is 14 amino acids. The germline gives CDR1 DFQATT, CDR2 SNEGSKA (reference sequence). In DNA, the CDR3 is TGCAGTGCTAATAAGGGACAGGGGCTTTACGAGCAGTACTTC. It translates to CSANKGQGLYEQYF.